This entry features one T cell receptor beta chain sequence. Its antigen is as yet unknown. The data belong to a study of cytomegalovirus exposure and HLA in healthy donors. Study observations and caveats: Later analysis showed TCR association rates varying by HLA locus, highest for DRB1 and lowest for HLA-C.

The CDR3 is 16 amino acids. V shed 5 bases and J 7 bases; nucleotides not matched to a gene: 11. Looked up from germline, CDR1 is SGHVS and CDR2 is FNYEAQ. PCR was performed using 60 Vbeta and 13 Jbeta primers. Using immunoSEQ multiplex PCR, the repertoire was profiled, and TCRdb retains in-frame clones only, with some absent. The sample shows about 83,000 clones, and roughly 3.8% sits with its ten largest clones. Donors were nominally healthy when sampled, though unrecorded immune exposures were likely. This clonotype was sampled from a man between 18 and 29 years old in good health and CMV-seropositive. The chain combines TRBV7-6 with TRBJ2-2; 9 bases align to TRBD2. The specimen was PBMCs. CDR3 DNA: TGTGCCAGCAGCCCCCAGAGCGGGAGGTTTAACGGGGAGCTGTTTTTT. Protein: CASSPQSGRFNGELFF.